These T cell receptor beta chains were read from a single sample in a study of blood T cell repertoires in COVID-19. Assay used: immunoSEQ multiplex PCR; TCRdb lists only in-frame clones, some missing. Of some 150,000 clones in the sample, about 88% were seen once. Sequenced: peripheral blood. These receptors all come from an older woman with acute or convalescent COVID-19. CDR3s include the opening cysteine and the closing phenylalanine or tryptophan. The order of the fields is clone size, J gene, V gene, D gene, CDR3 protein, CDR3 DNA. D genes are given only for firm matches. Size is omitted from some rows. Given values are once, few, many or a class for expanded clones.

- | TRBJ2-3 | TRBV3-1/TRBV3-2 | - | CASSQGATQYF | TGTGCCAGCAGCCAAGGAGCTACGCAGTATTTT
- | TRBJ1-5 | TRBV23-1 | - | CASSQMCRACNQPQHF | TGCGCCAGCAGTCAAATGTGCAGGGCATGTAATCAGCCCCAGCATTTT
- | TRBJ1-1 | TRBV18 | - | CASSRQNTEAFF | TGTGCCAGCTCACGACAGAACACTGAAGCTTTCTTT
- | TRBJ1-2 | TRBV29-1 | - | CSGALQGNYGYTF | TGCAGCGGAGCGCTACAGGGAAACTATGGCTACACCTTC
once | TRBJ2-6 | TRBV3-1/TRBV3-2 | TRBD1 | CASSQRDRGSGANVLTF | TGTGCCAGCAGCCAAAGGGACAGGGGTTCTGGGGCCAACGTCCTGACTTTC
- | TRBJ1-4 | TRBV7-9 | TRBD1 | CASSPTGTGTQKLFF | TGTGCCAGCAGCCCCACCGGGACAGGGACCCAAAAACTGTTTTTT
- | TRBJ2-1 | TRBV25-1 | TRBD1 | CASSLPDRVYNEQFF | TGTGCCAGCAGTCTTCCGGACAGGGTCTACAATGAGCAGTTCTTC
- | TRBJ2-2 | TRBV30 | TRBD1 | CAWSAGQGANGELFF | TGTGCCTGGAGTGCCGGACAGGGGGCGAACGGGGAGCTGTTTTTT
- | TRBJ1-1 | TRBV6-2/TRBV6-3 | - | CASSYPYTEAFF | TGTGCCAGCAGTTACCCCTACACTGAAGCTTTCTTT
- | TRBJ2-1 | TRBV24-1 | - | CATSVGGSYNEQFF | TGTGCCACCAGTGTCGGGGGCTCCTACAATGAGCAGTTCTTC
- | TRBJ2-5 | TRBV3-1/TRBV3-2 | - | CASSLGLMNQETQYF | TGTGCCAGCAGCCTGGGACTGATGAATCAAGAGACCCAGTACTTC
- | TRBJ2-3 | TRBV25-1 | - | CASSAVTGTDTQYF | TGTGCCAGCAGTGCGGTAACGGGCACAGATACGCAGTATTTT
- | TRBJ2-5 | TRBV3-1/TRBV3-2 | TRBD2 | CASSLNSGGGTQYF | TGTGCCAGCAGTTTGAATAGCGGGGGGGGGACCCAGTACTTC
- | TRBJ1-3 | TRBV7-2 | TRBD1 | CASSLGTGVPSGNTIYF | TGTGCCAGCAGCTTAGGGACAGGGGTACCCTCTGGAAACACCATATATTTT
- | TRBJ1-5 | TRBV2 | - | CASSASGVNQPQHF | TGTGCCAGCAGTGCCTCAGGGGTCAATCAGCCCCAGCATTTT
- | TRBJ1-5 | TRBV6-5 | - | CASSYKKGGNQPQHF | TGTGCCAGCAGTTACAAAAAGGGGGGGAATCAGCCCCAGCATTTT
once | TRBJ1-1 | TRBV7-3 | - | CASSLSINTEAFF | TGTGCCAGCAGCTTATCCATCAACACTGAAGCTTTCTTT
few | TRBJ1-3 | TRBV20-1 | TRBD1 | CSASSQGAGDTIYF | TGCAGTGCTAGTAGCCAGGGGGCCGGAGACACCATATATTTT
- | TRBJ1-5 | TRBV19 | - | CASSIWDKNQPQHF | TGTGCCAGTAGTATATGGGACAAAAATCAGCCCCAGCATTTT
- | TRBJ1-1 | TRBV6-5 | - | CASSYSTGTEAFF | TGTGCCAGCAGTTACTCGACGGGCACTGAAGCTTTCTTT
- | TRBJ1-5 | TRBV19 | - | CASSTDRRNQPQHF | TGTGCCAGTAGTACAGACAGGAGGAATCAGCCCCAGCATTTT
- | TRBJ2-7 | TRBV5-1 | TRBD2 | CASSLNPGGLYEQYF | TGCGCCAGCAGCTTGAATCCGGGGGGGCTCTACGAGCAGTACTTC
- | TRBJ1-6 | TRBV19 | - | CASSIVRVGSPLHF | TGTGCCAGTAGTATCGTGAGGGTCGGTTCACCCCTCCACTTT
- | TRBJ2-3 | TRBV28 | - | CASREQGRTDTQYF | TGTGCCAGCAGGGAACAGGGTCGCACAGATACGCAGTATTTT
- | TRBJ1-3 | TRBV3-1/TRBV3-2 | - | CASVGHTIYF | TGTGCCAGCGTTGGGCACACCATATATTTT
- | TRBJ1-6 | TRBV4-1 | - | CASSQRRGSPLHF | TGCGCCAGCAGCCAAAGGAGGGGTTCACCCCTCCACTTT
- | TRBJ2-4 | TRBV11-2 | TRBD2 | CASSLTSAAKNIQYF | TGTGCCAGCAGCTTGACTAGCGCAGCCAAAAACATTCAGTACTTC
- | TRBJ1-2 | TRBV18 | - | CASSPRTQQGLYGYTF | TGTGCCAGCTCACCAAGAACTCAACAGGGCCTCTATGGCTACACCTTC
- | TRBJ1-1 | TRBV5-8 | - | CASSPWGGWNTEAFF | TGTGCCAGCAGCCCCTGGGGCGGATGGAACACTGAAGCTTTCTTT
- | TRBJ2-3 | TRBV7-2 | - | CASSLTRLDGDTQYF | TGTGCCAGCAGCTTAACCCGACTAGATGGAGATACGCAGTATTTT
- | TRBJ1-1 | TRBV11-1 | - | CASSLSTISTEAFF | TGTGCCAGCAGCTTATCGACAATAAGCACTGAAGCTTTCTTT
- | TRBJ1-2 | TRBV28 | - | CASTIQGYGYTF | TGTGCCAGCACCATACAGGGATATGGCTACACCTTC
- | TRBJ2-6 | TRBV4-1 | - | CASSQEGTGTGSGANVLTF | TGCGCCAGCAGCCAAGAAGGAACAGGGACCGGCTCTGGGGCCAACGTCCTGACTTTC
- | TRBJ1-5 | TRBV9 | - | CASGRTPYSNQPQHF | TGTGCCAGCGGGAGAACTCCGTATAGCAATCAGCCCCAGCATTTT
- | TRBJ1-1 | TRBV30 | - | CAWKARDTYTASNTEAFF | TGTGCCTGGAAGGCCCGGGACACTTATACAGCTTCGAACACTGAAGCTTTCTTT
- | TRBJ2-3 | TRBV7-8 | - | CASSLQGSTDTQYF | TGTGCCAGCAGTTTACAGGGTAGCACAGATACGCAGTATTTT
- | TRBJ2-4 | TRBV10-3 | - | CAISERDKNIQYF | TGTGCCATCAGTGAGCGGGACAAAAACATTCAGTACTTC
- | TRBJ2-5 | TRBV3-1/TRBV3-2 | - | CASSQPPPETQYF | TGTGCCAGCAGCCAACCTCCTCCAGAGACCCAGTACTTC
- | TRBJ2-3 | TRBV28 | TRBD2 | CASSSPSGGAIDTQYF | TGTGCCAGCAGTTCTCCTAGCGGGGGGGCGATAGATACGCAGTATTTT
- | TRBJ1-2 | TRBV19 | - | CASSQTGKYGYTF | TGTGCCAGTAGCCAAACAGGGAAGTATGGCTACACCTTC
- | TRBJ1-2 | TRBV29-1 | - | CSVGDINGYTF | TGCAGCGTTGGGGACATCAATGGCTACACCTTC
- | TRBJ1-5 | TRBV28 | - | CASTSGGGHQPQHF | TGTGCCAGCACTTCCGGGGGAGGCCATCAGCCCCAGCATTTT
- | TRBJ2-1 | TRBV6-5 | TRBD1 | CASRDRGNEQFF | TGTGCCAGCAGGGACAGGGGGAATGAGCAGTTCTTC